This T cell receptor (beta chain) is drawn from a study of identical twins. This CDR3 is 14 amino acids long. Germline values: CDR1 SGDLS, CDR2 YYNGEE. V shed 4 bases and J 6 bases; nucleotides not matched to a gene: 6. Template switching added a universal primer site; cDNA carried unique molecular identifiers. TCRdb passed the 5' RACE reads through MiXCR, listing each CDR3 protein once. There are over 600,000 distinct CDR3 sequences in the sample; approximately 21% occur only once, and about 4.3% lies in the top ten. These data were also reused for a study on T cells expressing NK-cell markers. As reported in that work: In several donors, dominant CD3+CD56+NKG2C+ clones formed roughly 1.0-7.0% of CD8+ cells.

Sequenced input: PBMCs. The rearrangement joins TRBV9 to TRBJ2-7; 11 nucleotides match TRBD2. The sequence derives from a woman younger than 30 in good health. The CDR3 coding sequence is TGTGCCAGCAGCACCGGGACTAGCGGTCTCGAGCAGTACTTC. Its translation is CASSTGTSGLEQYF. The entire variable domain, with the rest obtained from reference TRBV9 and TRBJ2-7, is as follows: DSGVTQTPKHLITATGQRVTLRCSPRSGDLSVYWYQQSLDQGLQFLIQYYNGEERAKGNILERFSAQQFPDLHSELNLSSLELGDSALYFCASSTGTSGLEQYFGPGTRLTVT.